This T cell receptor (beta chain) was sequenced during a study of blood T cell repertoires in COVID-19. Study as a whole: T cells, B-cell-depleted T cells, or PBMCs provided the cDNA or gDNA that served as material.

Method: immunoSEQ multiplex PCR; TCRdb's copy keeps in-frame clones and lacks some. Found here are about 49,000 clones, more than 65% of them singletons; the top ten hold around 10%. The CDR3 runs 15 residues. The V end was cut by 3 bases, the J end by 6 bases, with 16 bases between. In germline, CDR1 is SGHAT, CDR2 FQNNGV. This clonotype originated in a woman in her 70s with acute or convalescent COVID-19. The chain has TRBV11-2 and TRBJ2-3; maybe TRBD2 (6 bases). Material: peripheral blood. This CDR3 is CASSLFWVRGDTQYF. The CDR3 DNA reads as TGTGCCAGCAGCTTGTTCTGGGTCCGGGGGGATACGCAGTATTTT.